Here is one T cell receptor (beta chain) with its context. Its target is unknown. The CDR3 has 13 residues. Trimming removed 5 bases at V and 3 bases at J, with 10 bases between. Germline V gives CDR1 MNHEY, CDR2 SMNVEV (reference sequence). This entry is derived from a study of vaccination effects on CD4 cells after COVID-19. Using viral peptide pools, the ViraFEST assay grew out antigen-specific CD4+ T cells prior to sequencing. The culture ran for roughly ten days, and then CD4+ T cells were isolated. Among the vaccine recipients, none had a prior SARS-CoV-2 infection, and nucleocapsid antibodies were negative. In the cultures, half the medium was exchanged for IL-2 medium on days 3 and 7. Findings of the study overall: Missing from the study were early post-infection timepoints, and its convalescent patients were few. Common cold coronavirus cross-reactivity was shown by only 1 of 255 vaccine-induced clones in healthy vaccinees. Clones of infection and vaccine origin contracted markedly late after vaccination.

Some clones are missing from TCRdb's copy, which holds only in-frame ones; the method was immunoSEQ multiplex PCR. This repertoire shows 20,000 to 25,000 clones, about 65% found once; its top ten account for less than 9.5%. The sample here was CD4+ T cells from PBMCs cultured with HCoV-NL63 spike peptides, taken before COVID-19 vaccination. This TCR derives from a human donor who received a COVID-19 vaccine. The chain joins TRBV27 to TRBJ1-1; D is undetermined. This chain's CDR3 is CASSIKHYTEAFF. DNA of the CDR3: TGTGCCAGCAGTATAAAACACTACACTGAAGCTTTCTTT.